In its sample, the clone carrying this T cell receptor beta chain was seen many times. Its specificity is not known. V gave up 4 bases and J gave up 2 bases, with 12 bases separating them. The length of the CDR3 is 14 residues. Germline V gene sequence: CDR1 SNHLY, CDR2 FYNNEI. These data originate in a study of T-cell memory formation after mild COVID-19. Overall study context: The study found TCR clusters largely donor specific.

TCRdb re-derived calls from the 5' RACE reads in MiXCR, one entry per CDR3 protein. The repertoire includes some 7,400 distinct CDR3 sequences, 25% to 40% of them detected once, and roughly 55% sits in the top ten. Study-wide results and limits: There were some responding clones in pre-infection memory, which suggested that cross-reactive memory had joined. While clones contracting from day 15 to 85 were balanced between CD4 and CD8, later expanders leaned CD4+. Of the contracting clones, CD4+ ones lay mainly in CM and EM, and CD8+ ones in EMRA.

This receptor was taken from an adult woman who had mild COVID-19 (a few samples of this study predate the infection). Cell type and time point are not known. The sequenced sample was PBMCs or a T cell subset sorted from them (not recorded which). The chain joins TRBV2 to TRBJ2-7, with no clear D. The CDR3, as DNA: TGTGCCAGCAGTGTCCTACCCGTCCCCTACGAGCAGTACTTC. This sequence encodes CASSVLPVPYEQYF.